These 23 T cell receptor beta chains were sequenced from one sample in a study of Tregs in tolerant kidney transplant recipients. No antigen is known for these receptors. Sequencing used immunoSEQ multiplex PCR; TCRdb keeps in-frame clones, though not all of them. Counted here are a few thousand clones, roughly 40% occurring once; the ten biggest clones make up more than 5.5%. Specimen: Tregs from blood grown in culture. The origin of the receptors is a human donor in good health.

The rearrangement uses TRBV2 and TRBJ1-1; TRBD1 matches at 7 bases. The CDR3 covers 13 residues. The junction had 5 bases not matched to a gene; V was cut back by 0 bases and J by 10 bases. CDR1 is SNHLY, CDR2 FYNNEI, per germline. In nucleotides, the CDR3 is TGTGCCAGCAGTGAAGCGGCCAGGGGGGGAGCTTTCTTT. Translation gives CASSEAARGGAFF.

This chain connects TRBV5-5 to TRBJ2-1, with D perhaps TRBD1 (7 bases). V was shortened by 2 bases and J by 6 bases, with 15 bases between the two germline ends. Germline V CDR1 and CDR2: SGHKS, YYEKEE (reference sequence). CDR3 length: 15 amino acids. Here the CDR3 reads CASSFQGGAGNEQFF. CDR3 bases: TGTGCCAGCAGCTTTCAGGGGGGCGCCGGCAATGAGCAGTTCTTC.

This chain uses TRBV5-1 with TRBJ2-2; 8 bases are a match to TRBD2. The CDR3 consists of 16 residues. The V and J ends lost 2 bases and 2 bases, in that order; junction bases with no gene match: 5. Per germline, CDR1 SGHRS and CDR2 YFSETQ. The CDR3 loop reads CASSFRAGANTGELFF. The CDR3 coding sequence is TGCGCCAGCAGCTTTAGAGCGGGGGCTAACACCGGGGAGCTGTTTTTT. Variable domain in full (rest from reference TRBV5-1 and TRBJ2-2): KAGVTQTPRYLIKTRGQQVTLSCSPISGHRSVSWYQQTPGQGLQFLFEYFSETQRNKGNFPGRFSGRQFSNSRSEMNVSTLELGDSALYLCASSFRAGANTGELFFGEGSRLTVL.

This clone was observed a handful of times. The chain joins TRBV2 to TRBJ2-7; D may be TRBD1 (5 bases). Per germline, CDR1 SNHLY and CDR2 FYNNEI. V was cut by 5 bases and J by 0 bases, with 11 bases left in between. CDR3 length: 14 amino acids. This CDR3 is CASSTHQGSYEQYF. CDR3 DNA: TGTGCCAGCAGTACACACCAGGGCTCCTACGAGCAGTACTTC.

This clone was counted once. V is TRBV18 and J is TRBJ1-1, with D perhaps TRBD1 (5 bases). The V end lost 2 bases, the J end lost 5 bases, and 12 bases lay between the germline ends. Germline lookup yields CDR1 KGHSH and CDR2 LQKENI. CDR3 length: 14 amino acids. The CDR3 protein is CASSPGQGWTEAFF. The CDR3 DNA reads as TGTGCCAGCTCACCAGGCCAGGGATGGACTGAAGCTTTCTTT.

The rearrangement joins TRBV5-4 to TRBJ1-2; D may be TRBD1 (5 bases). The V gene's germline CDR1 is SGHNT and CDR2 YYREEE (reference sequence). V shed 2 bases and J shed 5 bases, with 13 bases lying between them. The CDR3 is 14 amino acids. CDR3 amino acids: CASSFERGGYGYTF. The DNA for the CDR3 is TGTGCCAGCAGCTTTGAAAGGGGAGGATATGGCTACACCTTC.

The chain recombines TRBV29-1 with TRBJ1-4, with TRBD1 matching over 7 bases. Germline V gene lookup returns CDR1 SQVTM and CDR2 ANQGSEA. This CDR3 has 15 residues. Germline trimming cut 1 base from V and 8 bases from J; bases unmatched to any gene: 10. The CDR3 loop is CSVEGFTGEREKLFF. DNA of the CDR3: TGCAGCGTTGAAGGCTTTACAGGGGAGAGGGAAAAACTGTTTTTT.

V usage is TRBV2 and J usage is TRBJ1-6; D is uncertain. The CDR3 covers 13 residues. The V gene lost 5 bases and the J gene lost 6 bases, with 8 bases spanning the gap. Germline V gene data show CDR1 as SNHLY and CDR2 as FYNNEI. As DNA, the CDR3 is TGTGCCAGCAGTCAATACAGTAATTCACCCCTCCACTTT. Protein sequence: CASSQYSNSPLHF.

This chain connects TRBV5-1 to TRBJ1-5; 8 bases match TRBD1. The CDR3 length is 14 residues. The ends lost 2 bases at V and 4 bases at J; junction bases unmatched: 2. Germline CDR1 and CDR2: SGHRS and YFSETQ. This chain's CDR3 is CASSFTGGNQPQHF. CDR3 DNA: TGCGCCAGCAGCTTTACAGGGGGTAATCAGCCCCAGCATTTT.

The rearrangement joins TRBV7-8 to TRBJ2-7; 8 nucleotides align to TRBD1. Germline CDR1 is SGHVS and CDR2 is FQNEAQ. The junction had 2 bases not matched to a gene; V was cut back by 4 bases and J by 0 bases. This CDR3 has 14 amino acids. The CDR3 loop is CASSWDRPSYEQYF. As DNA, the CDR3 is TGTGCCAGCAGCTGGGACAGGCCCTCCTACGAGCAGTACTTC.

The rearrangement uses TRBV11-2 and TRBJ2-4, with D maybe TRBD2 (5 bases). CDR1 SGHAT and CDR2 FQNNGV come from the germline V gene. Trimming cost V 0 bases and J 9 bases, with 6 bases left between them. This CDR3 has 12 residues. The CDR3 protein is CASSLERAIQYF. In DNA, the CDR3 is TGTGCCAGCAGCTTAGAGAGGGCCATTCAGTACTTC.

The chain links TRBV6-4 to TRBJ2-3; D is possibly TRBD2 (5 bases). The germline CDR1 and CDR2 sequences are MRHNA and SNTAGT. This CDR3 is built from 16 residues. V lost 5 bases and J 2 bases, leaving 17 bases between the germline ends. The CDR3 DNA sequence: TGTGCCAGCAGTTACCAACTAGTATCCCTCACAGATACGCAGTATTTT. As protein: CASSYQLVSLTDTQYF.

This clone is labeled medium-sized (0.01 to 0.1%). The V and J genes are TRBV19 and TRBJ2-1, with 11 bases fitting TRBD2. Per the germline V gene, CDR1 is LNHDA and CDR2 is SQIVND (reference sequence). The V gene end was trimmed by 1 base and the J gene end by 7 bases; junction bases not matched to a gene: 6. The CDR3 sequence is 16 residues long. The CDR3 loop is CASSIVLAGGGNEQFF. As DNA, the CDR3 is TGTGCCAGTAGTATAGTGCTAGCGGGGGGCGGGAATGAGCAGTTCTTC. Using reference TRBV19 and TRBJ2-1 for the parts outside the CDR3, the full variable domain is DGGITQSPKYLFRKEGQNVTLSCEQNLNHDAMYWYRQDPGQGLRLIYYSQIVNDFQKGDIAEGYSVSREKKESFPLTVTSAQKNPTAFYLCASSIVLAGGGNEQFFGPGTRLTVL.

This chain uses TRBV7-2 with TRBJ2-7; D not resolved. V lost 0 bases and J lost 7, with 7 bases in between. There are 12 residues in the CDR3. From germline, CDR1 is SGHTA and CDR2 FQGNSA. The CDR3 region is CASSLAWGEQYF. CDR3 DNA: TGTGCCAGCAGCTTAGCCTGGGGTGAGCAGTACTTC.

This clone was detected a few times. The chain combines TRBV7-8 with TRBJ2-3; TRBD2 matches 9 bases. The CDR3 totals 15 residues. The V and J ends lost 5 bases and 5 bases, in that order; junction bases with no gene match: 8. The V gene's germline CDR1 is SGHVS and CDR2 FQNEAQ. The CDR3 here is CASSALAGVVDTQYF. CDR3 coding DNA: TGTGCCAGCAGCGCCTTAGCGGGAGTGGTAGATACGCAGTATTTT. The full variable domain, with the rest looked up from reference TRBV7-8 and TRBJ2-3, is GAGVSQSPRYKVAKRGQDVALRCDPISGHVSLFWYQQALGQGPEFLTYFQNEAQLDKSGLPSDRFFAERPEGSVSTLKIQRTQQEDSAVYLCASSALAGVVDTQYFGPGTRLTVL.

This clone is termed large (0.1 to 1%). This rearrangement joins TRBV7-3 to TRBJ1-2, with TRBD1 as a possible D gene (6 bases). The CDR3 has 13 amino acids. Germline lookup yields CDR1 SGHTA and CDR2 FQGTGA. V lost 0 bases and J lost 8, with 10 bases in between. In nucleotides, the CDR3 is TGTGCCAGCAGCTTAACCGACAGGCACGGCTACACCTTC. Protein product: CASSLTDRHGYTF.

CDR3 nucleotide sequence: TGTGCCAGCAGTTACGCAAACCCGACAGGGCTTGGCTACACCTTC. This gives the protein CASSYANPTGLGYTF. The chain links TRBV6-5 to TRBJ1-2, with 7 bases matching TRBD1. Looked up from germline, CDR1 is MNHEY and CDR2 is SVGAGI. This CDR3 comprises 15 residues. Germline trimming cut 2 bases from V and 7 bases from J; bases unmatched to any gene: 10.

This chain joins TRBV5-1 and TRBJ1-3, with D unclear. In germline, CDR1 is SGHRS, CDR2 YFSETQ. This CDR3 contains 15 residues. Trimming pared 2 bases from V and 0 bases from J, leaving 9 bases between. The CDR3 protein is CASSFGGGSGNTIYF. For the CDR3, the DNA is TGCGCCAGCAGCTTCGGCGGAGGCTCTGGAAACACCATATATTTT.

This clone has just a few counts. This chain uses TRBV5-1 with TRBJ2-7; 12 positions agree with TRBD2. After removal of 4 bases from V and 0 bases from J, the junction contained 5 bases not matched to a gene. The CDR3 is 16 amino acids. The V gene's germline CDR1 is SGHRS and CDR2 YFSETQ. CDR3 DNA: TGCGCCAGCAGCACACTAGCGGGGGGCCCCTCCTACGAGCAGTACTTC. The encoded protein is CASSTLAGGPSYEQYF.

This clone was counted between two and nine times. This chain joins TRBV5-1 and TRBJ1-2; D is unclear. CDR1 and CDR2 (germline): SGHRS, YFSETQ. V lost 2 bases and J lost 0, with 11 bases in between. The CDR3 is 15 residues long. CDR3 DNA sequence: TGCGCCAGCAGCTTAGGTTTTCTAGCTAACTATGGCTACACCTTC. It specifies CASSLGFLANYGYTF.

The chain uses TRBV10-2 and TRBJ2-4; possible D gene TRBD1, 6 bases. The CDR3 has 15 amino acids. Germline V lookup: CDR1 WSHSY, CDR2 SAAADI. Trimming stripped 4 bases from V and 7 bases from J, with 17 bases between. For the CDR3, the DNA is TGCGCCAGCAGTGCTAGCAGGGGATTTGTGAACATTCAGTACTTC. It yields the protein CASSASRGFVNIQYF.

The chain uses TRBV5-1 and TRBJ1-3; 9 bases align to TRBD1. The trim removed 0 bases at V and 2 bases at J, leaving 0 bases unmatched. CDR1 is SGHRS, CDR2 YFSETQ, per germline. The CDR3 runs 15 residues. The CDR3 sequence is CASSLGTGAGNTIYF. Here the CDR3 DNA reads TGCGCCAGCAGCTTGGGGACAGGGGCTGGAAACACCATATATTTT.

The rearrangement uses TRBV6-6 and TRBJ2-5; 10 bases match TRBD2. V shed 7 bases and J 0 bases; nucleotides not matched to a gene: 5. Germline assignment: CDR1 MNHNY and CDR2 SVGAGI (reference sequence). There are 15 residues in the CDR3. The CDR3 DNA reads TGTGCCAGCACCCGAGCGGGGGGGAACCAAGAGACCCAGTACTTC. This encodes CASTRAGGNQETQYF.